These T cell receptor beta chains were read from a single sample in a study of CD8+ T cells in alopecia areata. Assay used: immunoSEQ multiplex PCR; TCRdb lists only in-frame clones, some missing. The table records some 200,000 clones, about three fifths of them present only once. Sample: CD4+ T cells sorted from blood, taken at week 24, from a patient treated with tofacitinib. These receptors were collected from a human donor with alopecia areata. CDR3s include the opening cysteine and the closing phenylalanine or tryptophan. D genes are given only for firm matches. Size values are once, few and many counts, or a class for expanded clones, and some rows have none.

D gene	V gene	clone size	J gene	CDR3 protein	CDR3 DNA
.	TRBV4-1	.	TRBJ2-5	CASSQGGGSQETQYF	TGCGCCAGCAGCCAAGGTGGGGGGTCACAAGAGACCCAGTACTTC
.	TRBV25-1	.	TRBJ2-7	CASSALGQGTYEQYF	TGTGCCAGCAGTGCCCTTGGGCAGGGAACGTACGAGCAGTACTTC
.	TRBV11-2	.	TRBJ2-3	CASSLGPGPDTQYF	TGTGCCAGCAGCTTAGGGCCTGGGCCAGATACGCAGTATTTT
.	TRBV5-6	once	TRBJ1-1	CASSQLQRTAGSAEAFF	TGTGCCAGCAGCCAATTGCAAAGGACAGCAGGTAGTGCTGAAGCTTTCTTT
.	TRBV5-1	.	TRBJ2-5	CASSPGSGGETQYF	TGCGCCAGCAGCCCCGGATCGGGTGGGGAGACCCAGTACTTC
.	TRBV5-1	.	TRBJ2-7	CASSSGLIAYEQYF	TGCGCCAGCAGCTCTGGACTAATTGCCTACGAGCAGTACTTC
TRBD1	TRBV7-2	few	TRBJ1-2	CASSPQGQGDGYTF	TGTGCCAGCAGCCCCCAGGGACAGGGGGATGGCTACACCTTC
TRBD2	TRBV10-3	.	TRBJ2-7	CAINEASGREGEQYF	TGTGCCATCAATGAGGCTAGCGGGAGGGAAGGCGAGCAGTACTTC
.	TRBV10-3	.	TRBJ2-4	CAISESKADGTTLAKNIQYF	TGTGCCATCAGTGAGTCGAAGGCTGACGGGACAACACTAGCCAAAAACATTCAGTACTTC
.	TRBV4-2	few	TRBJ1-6	CASSQGSTPLHF	TGTGCCAGCAGCCAAGGTTCTACACCCCTCCACTTT
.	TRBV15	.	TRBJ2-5	CATSLSIVGLETQYF	TGTGCCACCAGCCTCTCGATCGTGGGTTTAGAGACCCAGTACTTC
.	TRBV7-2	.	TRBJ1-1	CASSLPTANTEAFF	TGTGCCAGCAGCTTGCCGACAGCGAACACTGAAGCTTTCTTT
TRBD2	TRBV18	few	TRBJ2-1	CASSPRTSGLVRNEQFF	TGTGCCAGCTCACCACGGACTAGCGGGTTGGTGAGGAATGAGCAGTTCTTC
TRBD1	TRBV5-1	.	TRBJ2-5	CASSLGTGEETQYF	TGCGCCAGCAGCTTGGGGACAGGGGAAGAGACCCAGTACTTC
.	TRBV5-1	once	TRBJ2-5	CASSPTEETQYF	TGCGCCAGCAGCCCGACGGAAGAGACCCAGTACTTC
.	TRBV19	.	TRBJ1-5	CASSMEARAGQPQHF	TGTGCCAGTAGCATGGAGGCCAGGGCCGGCCAGCCCCAGCATTTT
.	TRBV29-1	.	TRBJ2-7	CSVGGTPYEQYF	TGCAGCGTTGGTGGGACACCCTACGAGCAGTACTTC
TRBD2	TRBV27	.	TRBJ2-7	CASSLGGWSYEQYF	TGTGCCAGCAGTTTGGGGGGGTGGTCCTACGAGCAGTACTTC
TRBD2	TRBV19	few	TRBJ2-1	CASRHDGTSFDLHEQFF	TGTGCCAGTAGACACGACGGGACTAGCTTCGACCTCCATGAGCAGTTCTTC
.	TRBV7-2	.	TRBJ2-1	CASSLGYYNEQFF	TGTGCCAGCAGCTTAGGCTACTACAATGAGCAGTTCTTC
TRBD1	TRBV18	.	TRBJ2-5	CASSPGQNQETQYF	TGTGCCAGCTCACCGGGACAGAACCAAGAGACCCAGTACTTC
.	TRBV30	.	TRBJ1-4	CAWRLLEPGTNEKLFF	TGTGCCTGGAGGCTCCTCGAGCCGGGAACTAATGAAAAACTGTTTTTT
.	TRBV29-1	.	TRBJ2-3	CSVAPTSPDTQYF	TGCAGCGTTGCCCCGACTTCCCCAGATACGCAGTATTTT
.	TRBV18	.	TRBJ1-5	CASSPLREDQPQHF	TGTGCCAGCTCACCACTCAGGGAGGATCAGCCCCAGCATTTT
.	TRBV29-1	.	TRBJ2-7	CSARTGYEQYF	TGCAGCGCCCGAACAGGCTACGAGCAGTACTTC
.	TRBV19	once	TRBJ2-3	CASSRTDTQYF	TGTGCCAGTAGTCGGACAGATACGCAGTATTTT
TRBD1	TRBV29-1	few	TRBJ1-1	CSVAGGGGDTEAFF	TGCAGCGTGGCAGGGGGAGGTGGGGACACTGAAGCTTTCTTT
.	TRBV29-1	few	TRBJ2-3	CSVRTPDTQYF	TGCAGCGTTCGGACACCTGATACGCAGTATTTT
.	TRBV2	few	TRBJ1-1	CATALGMNTEAFF	TGTGCCACCGCACTAGGGATGAACACTGAAGCTTTCTTT
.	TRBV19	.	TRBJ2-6	CASSMPGANVLTF	TGTGCCAGTAGTATGCCTGGGGCCAACGTCCTGACTTTC
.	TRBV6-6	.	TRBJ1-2	CASSGGRGRDYGYTF	TGTGCCAGCAGCGGGGGCAGGGGCCGGGACTATGGCTACACCTTC
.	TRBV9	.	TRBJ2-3	CASSAGIQPSDTQYF	TGTGCCAGCAGCGCAGGTATCCAGCCCTCAGATACGCAGTATTTT
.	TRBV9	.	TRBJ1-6	CASSVGDSPLHF	TGTGCCAGCAGCGTAGGAGATTCACCCCTCCACTTT
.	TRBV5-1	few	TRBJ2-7	CASSLGRYEQYF	TGCGCCAGCAGCTTGGGCCGGTACGAGCAGTACTTC
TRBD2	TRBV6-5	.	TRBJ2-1	CASSSRTSGYNEQFF	TGTGCCAGCAGCTCAAGGACTAGCGGATACAATGAGCAGTTCTTC
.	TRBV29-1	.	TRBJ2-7	CSVERPGAPYEQYF	TGCAGCGTTGAACGGCCAGGGGCACCTTACGAGCAGTACTTC
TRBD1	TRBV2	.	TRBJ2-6	CASSGNTGGDGANVLTF	TGTGCCAGCAGCGGCAATACAGGGGGCGATGGGGCCAACGTCCTGACTTTC
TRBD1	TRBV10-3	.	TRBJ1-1	CAISRQGATEAFF	TGTGCCATCAGTAGACAGGGTGCCACTGAAGCTTTCTTT
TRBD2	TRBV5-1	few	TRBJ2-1	CASSLWTSGKRNEQFF	TGCGCCAGCAGCCTATGGACTAGCGGGAAACGTAATGAGCAGTTCTTC
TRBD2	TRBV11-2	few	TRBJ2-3	CASSPLVGLEVADTQYF	TGTGCCAGCAGCCCACTTGTTGGACTAGAAGTAGCAGATACGCAGTATTTT
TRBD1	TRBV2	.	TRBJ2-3	CASSETTGTDTQYF	TGTGCCAGCAGTGAGACGACAGGGACAGATACGCAGTATTTT
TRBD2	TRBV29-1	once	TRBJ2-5	CSVLGTHSSASGGLGQYF	TGCAGCGTTCTTGGGACACACAGCTCGGCTAGCGGGGGCCTGGGCCAGTACTTC
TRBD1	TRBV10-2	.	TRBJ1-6	CASSGWTGLNSPLHF	TGCGCCAGCAGTGGCTGGACAGGGCTGAATTCACCCCTCCACTTT
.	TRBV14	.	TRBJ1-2	CASSLFADGDYGYTF	TGTGCCAGCAGCCTATTTGCCGACGGGGACTATGGCTACACCTTC